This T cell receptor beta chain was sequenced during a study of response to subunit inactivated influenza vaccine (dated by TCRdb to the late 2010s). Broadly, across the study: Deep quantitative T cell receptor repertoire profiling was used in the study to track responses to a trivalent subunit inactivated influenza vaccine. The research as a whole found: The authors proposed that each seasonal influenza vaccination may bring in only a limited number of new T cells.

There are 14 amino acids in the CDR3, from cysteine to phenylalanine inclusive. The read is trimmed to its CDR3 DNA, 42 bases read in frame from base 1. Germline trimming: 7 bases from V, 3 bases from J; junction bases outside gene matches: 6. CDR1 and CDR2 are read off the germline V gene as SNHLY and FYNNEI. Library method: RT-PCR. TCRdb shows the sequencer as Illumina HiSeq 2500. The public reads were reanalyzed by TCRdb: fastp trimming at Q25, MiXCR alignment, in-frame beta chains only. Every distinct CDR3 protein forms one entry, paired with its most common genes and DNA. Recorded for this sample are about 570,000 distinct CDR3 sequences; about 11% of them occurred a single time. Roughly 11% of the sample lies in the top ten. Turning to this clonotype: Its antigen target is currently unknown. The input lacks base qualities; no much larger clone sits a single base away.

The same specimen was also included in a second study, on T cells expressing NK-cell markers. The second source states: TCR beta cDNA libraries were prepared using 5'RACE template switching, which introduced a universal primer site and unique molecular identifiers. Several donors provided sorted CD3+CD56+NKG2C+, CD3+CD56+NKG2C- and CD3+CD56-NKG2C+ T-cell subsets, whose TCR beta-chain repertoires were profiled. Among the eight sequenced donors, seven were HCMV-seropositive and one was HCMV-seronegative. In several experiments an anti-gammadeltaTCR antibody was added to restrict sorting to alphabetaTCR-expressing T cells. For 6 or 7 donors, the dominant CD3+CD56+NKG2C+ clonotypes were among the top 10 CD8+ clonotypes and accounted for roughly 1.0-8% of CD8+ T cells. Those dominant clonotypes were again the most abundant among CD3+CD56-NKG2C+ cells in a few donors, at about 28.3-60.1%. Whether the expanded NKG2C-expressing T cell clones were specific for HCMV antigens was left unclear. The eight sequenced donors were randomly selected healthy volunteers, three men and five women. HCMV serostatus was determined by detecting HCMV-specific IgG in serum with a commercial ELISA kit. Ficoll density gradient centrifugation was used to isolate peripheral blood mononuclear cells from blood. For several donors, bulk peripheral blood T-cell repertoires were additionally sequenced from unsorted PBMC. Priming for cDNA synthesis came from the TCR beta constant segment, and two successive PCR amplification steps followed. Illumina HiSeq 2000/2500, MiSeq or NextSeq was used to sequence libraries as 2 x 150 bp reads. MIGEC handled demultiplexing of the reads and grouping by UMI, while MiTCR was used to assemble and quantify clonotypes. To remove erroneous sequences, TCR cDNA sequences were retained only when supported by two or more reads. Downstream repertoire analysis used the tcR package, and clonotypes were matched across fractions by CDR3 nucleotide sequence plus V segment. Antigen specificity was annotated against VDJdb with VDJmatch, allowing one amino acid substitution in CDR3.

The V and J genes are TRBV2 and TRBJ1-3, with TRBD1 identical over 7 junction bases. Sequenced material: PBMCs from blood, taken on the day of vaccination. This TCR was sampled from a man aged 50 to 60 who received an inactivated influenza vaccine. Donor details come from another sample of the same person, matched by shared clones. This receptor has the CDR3 CASKTGLSGNTIYF. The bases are TGTGCCAGCAAGACAGGGCTTAGTGGAAACACCATATATTTT.